One T cell receptor (beta chain) is described in this entry. What it binds is unknown. The sample originates from a study of shared clonotypes between healthy human individuals. The wider study: The study used three CD4 naive, three CD4 memory, two CD8 naive and one CD8 memory plate per donor.

In germline, CDR1 is MDHEN, CDR2 SYDVKM. The junction had 5 bases not matched to a gene; V was cut back by 10 bases and J by 3 bases. The CDR3 totals 12 residues. All donors were healthy HIV-negative adults lacking recent acute infections or vaccinations. Sorted-subset replicate PCRs used around 200 ng DNA, 30,000 or so T cell genomes. Assay: immunoSEQ multiplex PCR; the TCRdb copy retains only in-frame clones and omits some. The data show about 2 million clones, with 90% to 95% seen just once and 0.13% held by the top ten. Study-level points and caveats: Few donors restricted represented genetic and exposure-history diversity.

Sequencing input: naive CD4+ T cells sorted from blood. Subset of the sample: CD45RA+ positively selected. The chain carries TRBV28 and TRBJ1-2; 7 bases are shared with TRBD1. This TCR came from a man between 18 and 35 years old in good health. The chain's CDR3 is CATGRGDYGYTF. Here the CDR3 DNA reads TGTGCCACGGGCAGGGGGGACTATGGCTACACCTTC.